The 3 T cell receptor beta chains given below trace back to one sample, sequenced in a study of T cells after yellow fever vaccination. A single record per CDR3 protein comes from TCRdb applying MiXCR to the 5' RACE reads. The sample yields around 160,000 distinct CDR3 sequences, less than 9% seen once. This sample comprised CD4+ T cells sorted from PBMCs, obtained 5 days after the first yellow fever vaccination. The receptor source for this set is a man aged 18 to 29 who received the YFV17D yellow fever vaccine.

This chain links TRBV5-6 with TRBJ1-1, with D perhaps TRBD1 (6 bases). The V end lost 2 bases, the J end lost 8 bases, and 10 bases lay between the germline ends. The CDR3 covers 12 residues. CDR1 and CDR2 from the germline V gene are SGHDT and YYEEEE. The CDR3 sequence is CASSFGGLEAFF. CDR3 in DNA: TGTGCCAGCAGCTTTGGGGGCTTGGAAGCTTTCTTT. Using reference TRBV5-6 and TRBJ1-1 for the parts outside the CDR3, the full variable domain is DAGVTQSPTHLIKTRGQQVTLRCSPKSGHDTVSWYQQALGQGPQFIFQYYEEEERQRGNFPDRFSGHQFPNYSSELNVNALLLGDSALYLCASSFGGLEAFFGQGTRLTVV.

Details on this clonotype: This may stem from a read error, because a much larger clone lies one nucleotide away. The V and J genes are TRBV7-9 and TRBJ1-4, with D tentatively TRBD1 (6 bases). This CDR3 comprises 15 residues. Germline V lookup: CDR1 SEHNR, CDR2 FQNEAQ (reference sequence). V dropped 5 bases and J dropped 8 bases, with 18 bases sitting between them. The CDR3 DNA is TGTGCCAGCAGCGACCCGACAGGAGTAAGCGAAAAACTGTTTTTT. Its translation is CASSDPTGVSEKLFF.

The chain uses TRBV9 and TRBJ2-3; D remains ambiguous. V gave up 0 bases and J gave up 2 bases, with 7 bases separating them. This CDR3 has 14 residues. CDR1 is SGDLS, CDR2 YYNGEE, per germline. CDR3 in amino acids: CASSVDQVTDTQYF. The CDR3 nucleotides are TGTGCCAGCAGCGTAGATCAGGTCACAGATACGCAGTATTTT.